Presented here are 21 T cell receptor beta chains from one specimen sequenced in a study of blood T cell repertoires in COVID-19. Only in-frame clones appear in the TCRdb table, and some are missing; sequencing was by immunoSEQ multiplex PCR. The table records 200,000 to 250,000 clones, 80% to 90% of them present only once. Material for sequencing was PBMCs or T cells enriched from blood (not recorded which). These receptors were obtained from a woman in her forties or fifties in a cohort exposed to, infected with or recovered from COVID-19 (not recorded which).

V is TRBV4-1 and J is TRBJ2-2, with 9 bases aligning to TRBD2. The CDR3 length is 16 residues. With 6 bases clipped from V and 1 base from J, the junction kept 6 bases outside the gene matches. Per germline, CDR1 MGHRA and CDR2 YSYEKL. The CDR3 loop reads CASRHYSGRNTGELFF. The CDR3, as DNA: TGCGCCAGCAGACACTATAGCGGGAGGAACACCGGGGAGCTGTTTTTT.

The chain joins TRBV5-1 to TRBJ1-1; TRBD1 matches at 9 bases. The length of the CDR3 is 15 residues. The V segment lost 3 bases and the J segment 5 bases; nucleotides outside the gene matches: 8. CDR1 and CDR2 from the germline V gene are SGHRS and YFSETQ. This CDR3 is CASSYQTTGGTEAFF. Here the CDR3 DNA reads TGCGCCAGCAGCTACCAAACGACAGGGGGGACTGAAGCTTTCTTT.

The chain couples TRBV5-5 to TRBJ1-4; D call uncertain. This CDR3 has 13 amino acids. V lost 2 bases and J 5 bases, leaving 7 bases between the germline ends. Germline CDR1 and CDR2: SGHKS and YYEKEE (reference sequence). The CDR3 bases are TGTGCCAGCAGCTTAGGCAGGAATGAAAAACTGTTTTTT. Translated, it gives CASSLGRNEKLFF.

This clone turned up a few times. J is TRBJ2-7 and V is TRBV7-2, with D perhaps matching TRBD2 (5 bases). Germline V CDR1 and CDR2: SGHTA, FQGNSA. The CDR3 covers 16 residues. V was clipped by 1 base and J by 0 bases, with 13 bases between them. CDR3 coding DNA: TGTGCCAGCAGCTTAGGAGGGAAAATAAGCTCCTACGAGCAGTACTTC. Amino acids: CASSLGGKISSYEQYF.

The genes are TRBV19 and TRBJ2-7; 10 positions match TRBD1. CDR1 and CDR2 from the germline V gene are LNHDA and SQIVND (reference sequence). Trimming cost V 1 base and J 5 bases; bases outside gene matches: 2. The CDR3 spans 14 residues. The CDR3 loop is CASSIGQGAHEQYF. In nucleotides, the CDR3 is TGTGCCAGTAGTATAGGACAGGGGGCCCACGAGCAGTACTTC. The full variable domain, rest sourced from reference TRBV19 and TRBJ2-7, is DGGITQSPKYLFRKEGQNVTLSCEQNLNHDAMYWYRQDPGQGLRLIYYSQIVNDFQKGDIAEGYSVSREKKESFPLTVTSAQKNPTAFYLCASSIGQGAHEQYFGPGTRLTVT.

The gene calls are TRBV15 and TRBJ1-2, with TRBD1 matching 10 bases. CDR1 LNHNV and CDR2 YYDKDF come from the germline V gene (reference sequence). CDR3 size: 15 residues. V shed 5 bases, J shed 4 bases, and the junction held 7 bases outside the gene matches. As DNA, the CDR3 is TGTGCCACCAGCTCAGACAGGGGGCTATTCTATGGCTACACCTTC. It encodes CATSSDRGLFYGYTF. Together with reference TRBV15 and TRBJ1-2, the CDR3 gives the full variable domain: DAMVIQNPRYQVTQFGKPVTLSCSQTLNHNVMYWYQQKSSQAPKLLFHYYDKDFNNEADTPDNFQSRRPNTSFCFLDIRSPGLGDTAMYLCATSSDRGLFYGYTFGSGTRLTVV.

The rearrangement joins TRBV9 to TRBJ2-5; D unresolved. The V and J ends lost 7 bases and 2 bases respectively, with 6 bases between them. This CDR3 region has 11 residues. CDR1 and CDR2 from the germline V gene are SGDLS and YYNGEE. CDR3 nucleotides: TGTGCCAGCCCAGCGCAAGAGACCCAGTACTTC. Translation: CASPAQETQYF.

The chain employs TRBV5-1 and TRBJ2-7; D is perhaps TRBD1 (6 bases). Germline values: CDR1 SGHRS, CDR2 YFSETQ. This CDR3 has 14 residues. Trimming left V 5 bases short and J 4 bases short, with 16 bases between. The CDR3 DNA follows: TGCGCCAGCAGTTCACAGGGTCAAGGATACGAGCAGTACTTC. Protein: CASSSQGQGYEQYF.

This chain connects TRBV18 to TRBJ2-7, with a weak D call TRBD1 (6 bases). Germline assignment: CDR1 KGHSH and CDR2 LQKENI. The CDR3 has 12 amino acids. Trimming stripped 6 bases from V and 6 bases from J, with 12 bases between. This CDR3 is CASSLIGGEQYF. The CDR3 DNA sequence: TGTGCCAGCTCGCTGATAGGGGGCGAGCAGTACTTC.

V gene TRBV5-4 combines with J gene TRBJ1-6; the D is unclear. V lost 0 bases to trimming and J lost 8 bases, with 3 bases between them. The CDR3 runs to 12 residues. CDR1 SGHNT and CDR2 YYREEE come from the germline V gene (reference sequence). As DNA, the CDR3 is TGTGCCAGCAGCTTGGCAGATTCACCCCTCCACTTT. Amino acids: CASSLADSPLHF.

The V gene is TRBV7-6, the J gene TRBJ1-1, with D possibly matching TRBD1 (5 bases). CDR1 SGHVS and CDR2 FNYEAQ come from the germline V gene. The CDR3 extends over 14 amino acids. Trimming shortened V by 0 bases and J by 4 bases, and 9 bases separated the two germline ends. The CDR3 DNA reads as TGTGCCAGCAGCTTAGCCAGGGTGGGCACTGAAGCTTTCTTT. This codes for CASSLARVGTEAFF. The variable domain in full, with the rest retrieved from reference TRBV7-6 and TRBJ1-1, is GAGVSQSPRYKVTKRGQDVALRCDPISGHVSLYWYRQALGQGPEFLTYFNYEAQQDKSGLPNDRFSAERPEGSISTLTIQRTEQRDSAMYRCASSLARVGTEAFFGQGTRLTVV.

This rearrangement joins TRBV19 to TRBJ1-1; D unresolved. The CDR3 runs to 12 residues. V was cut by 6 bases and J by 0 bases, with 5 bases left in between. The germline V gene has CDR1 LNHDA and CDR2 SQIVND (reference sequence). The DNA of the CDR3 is TGTGCCAGTAGGTACATGAACACTGAAGCTTTCTTT. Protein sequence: CASRYMNTEAFF.

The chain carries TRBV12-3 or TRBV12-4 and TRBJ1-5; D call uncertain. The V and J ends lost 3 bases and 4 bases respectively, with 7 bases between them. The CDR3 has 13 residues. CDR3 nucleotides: TGTGCCAGCAGTTTTGAGAATAATCAGCCCCAGCATTTT. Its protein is CASSFENNQPQHF.

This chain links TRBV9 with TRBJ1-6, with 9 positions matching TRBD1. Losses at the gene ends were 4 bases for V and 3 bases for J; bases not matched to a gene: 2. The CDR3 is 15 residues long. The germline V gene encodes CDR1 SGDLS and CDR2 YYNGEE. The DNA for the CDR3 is TGTGCCAGCAGCATGGGACAGGGCTATAATTCACCCCTCCACTTT. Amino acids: CASSMGQGYNSPLHF.

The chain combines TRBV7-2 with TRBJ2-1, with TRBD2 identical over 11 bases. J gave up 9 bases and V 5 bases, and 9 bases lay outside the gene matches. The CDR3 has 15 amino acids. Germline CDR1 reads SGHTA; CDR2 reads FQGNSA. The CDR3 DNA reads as TGTGCCAGCAGCGGTCTAGCGGGGGGAGTGGGTGAGCAGTTCTTC. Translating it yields CASSGLAGGVGEQFF.

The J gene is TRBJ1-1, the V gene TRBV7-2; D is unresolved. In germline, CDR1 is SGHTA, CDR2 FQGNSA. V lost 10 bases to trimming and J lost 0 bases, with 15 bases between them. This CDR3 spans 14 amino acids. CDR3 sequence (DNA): TGTGCCACAAGCCGGGTCAGCATGAACACTGAAGCTTTCTTT. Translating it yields CATSRVSMNTEAFF.

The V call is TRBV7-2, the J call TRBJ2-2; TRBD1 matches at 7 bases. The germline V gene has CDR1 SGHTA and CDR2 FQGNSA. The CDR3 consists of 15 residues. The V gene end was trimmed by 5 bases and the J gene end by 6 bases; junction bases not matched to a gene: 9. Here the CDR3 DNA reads TGTGCCAGCAGCCTTGGACAGGTATCCGCCGGGGAGCTGTTTTTT. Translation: CASSLGQVSAGELFF.

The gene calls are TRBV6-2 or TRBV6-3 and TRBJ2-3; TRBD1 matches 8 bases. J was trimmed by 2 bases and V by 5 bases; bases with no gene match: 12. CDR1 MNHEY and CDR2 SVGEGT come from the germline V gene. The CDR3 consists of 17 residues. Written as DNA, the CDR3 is TGTGCCAGCAGTCATACGCGGTTGGACAGGGCCACAGATACGCAGTATTTT. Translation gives CASSHTRLDRATDTQYF.

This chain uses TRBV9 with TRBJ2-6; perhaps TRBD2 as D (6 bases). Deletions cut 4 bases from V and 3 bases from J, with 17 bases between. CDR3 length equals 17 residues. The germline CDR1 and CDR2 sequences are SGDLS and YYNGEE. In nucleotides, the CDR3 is TGTGCCAGCAGCCCGATCGCGGGGCAACGTGGGGCCAACGTCCTGACTTTC. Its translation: CASSPIAGQRGANVLTF.

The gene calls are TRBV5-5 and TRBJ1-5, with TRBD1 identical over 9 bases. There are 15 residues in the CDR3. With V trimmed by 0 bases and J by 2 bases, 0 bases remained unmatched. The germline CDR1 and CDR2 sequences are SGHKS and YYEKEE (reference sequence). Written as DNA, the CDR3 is TGTGCCAGCAGCTTGGGGACAGGGGGCAATCAGCCCCAGCATTTT. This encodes CASSLGTGGNQPQHF.

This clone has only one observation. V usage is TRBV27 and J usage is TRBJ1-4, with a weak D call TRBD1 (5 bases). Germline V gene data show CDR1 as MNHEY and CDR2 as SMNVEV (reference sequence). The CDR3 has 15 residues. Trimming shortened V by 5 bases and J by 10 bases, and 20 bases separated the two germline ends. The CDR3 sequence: CASSKTGQTVRKLFF. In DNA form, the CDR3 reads TGTGCCAGCAGTAAAACAGGCCAGACAGTGAGAAAACTGTTTTTT.